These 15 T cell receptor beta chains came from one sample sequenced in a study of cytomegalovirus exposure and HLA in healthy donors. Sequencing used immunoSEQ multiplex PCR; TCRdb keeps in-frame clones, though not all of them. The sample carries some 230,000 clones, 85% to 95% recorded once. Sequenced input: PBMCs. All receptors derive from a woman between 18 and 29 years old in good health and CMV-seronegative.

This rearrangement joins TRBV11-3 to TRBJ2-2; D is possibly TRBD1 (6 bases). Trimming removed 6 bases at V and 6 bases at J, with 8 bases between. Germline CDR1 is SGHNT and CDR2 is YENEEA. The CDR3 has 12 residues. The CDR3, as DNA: TGTGCCAGCAGAGAGGGGGCCGGGGAGCTGTTTTTT. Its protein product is CASREGAGELFF.

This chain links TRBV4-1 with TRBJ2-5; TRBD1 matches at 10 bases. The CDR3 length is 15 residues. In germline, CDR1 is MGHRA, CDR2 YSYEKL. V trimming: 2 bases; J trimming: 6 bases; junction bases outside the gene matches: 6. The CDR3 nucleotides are TGCGCCAGCAGCCAACCGACAGGGGGCGAGAAGACCCAGTACTTC. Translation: CASSQPTGGEKTQYF.

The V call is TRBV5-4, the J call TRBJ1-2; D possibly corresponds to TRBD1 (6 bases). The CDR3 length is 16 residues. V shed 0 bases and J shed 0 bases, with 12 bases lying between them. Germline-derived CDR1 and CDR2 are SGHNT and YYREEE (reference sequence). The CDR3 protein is CASSLGGPMANYGYTF. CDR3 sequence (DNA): TGTGCCAGCAGCTTGGGGGGGCCGATGGCTAACTATGGCTACACCTTC. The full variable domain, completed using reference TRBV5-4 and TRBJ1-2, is ETGVTQSPTHLIKTRGQQVTLRCSSQSGHNTVSWYQQALGQGPQFIFQYYREEENGRGNFPPRFSGLQFPNYSSELNVNALELDDSALYLCASSLGGPMANYGYTFGSGTRLTVV.

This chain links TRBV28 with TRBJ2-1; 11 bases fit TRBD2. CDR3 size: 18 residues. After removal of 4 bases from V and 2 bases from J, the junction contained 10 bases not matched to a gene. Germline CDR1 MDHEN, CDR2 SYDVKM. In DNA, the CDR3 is TGTGCCAGCAGTTCCGGAACTAGCGGGAGTGGCGCCTACAATGAGCAGTTCTTC. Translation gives CASSSGTSGSGAYNEQFF.

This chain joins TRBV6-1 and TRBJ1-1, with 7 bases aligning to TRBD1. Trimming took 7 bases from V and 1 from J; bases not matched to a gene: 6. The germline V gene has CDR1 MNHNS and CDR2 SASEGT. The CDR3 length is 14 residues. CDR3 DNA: TGTGCCAGCACCCTGGGACAGTCGAACACTGAAGCTTTCTTT. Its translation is CASTLGQSNTEAFF.

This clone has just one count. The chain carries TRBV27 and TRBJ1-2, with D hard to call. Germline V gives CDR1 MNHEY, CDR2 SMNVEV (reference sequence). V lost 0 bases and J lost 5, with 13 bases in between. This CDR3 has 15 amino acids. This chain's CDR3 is CASSLSIDTAYGYTF. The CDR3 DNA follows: TGTGCCAGCAGTTTATCGATTGACACAGCTTATGGCTACACCTTC.

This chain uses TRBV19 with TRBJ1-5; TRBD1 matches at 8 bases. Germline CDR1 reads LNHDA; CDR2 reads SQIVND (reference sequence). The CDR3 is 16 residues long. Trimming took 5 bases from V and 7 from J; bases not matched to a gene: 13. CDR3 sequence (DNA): TGTGCCAGTAGTCCCACCCGACAGGGGAGTGTGCAGCCCCAGCATTTT. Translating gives CASSPTRQGSVQPQHF. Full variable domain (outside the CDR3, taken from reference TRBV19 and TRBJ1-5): DGGITQSPKYLFRKEGQNVTLSCEQNLNHDAMYWYRQDPGQGLRLIYYSQIVNDFQKGDIAEGYSVSREKKESFPLTVTSAQKNPTAFYLCASSPTRQGSVQPQHFGDGTRLSIL.

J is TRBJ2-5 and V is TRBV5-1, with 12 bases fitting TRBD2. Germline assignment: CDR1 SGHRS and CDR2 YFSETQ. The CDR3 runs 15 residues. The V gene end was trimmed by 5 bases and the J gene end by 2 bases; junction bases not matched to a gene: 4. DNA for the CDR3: TGCGCCAGCAGGGGACTAGCGGGCCTACAAGAGACCCAGTACTTC. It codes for CASRGLAGLQETQYF.

In nucleotides, the CDR3 is TGCGCCAGCAGCCACCTACTAGCGGGAGAGTACGAGCAGTACTTC. Protein product: CASSHLLAGEYEQYF. The chain joins TRBV4-1 to TRBJ2-7; TRBD2 matches 11 bases. The CDR3 loop spans 15 amino acids. Germline V gene data show CDR1 as MGHRA and CDR2 as YSYEKL. V was clipped by 3 bases and J by 4 bases; unmatched bases: 5.

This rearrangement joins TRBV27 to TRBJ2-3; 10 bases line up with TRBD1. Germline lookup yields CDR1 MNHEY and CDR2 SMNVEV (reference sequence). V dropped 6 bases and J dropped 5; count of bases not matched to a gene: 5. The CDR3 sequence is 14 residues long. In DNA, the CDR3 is TGTGCCAGCAGCCCCGGACAGGGGGGAGATACGCAGTATTTT. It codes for CASSPGQGGDTQYF.

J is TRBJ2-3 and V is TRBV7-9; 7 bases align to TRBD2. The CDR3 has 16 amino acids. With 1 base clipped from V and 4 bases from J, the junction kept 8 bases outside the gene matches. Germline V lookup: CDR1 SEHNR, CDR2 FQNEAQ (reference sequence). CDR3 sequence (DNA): TGTGCCAGCAGCTTAGGCTTTGGCGGGAGCGCAGATACGCAGTATTTT. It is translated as CASSLGFGGSADTQYF.

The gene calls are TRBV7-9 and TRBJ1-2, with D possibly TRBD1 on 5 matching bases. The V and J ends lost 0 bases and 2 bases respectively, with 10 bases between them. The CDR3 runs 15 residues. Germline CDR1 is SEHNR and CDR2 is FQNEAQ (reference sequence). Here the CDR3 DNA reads TGTGCCAGCAGCTTAGCGACAGCTTCGAACTATGGCTACACCTTC. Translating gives CASSLATASNYGYTF.

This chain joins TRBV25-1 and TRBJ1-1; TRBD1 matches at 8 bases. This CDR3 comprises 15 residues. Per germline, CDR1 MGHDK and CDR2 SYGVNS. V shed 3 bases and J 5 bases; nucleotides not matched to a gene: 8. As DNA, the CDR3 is TGTGCCAGCAGTGAGTTGCGACAGGGGAGGACTGAAGCTTTCTTT. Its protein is CASSELRQGRTEAFF.

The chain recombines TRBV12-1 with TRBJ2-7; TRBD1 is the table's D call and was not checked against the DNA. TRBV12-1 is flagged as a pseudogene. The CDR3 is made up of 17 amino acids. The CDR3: CASSFSLGASRCYEQYF. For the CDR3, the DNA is TGTGCCAGCAGCTTTTCGTTGGGGGCCAGTCGGTGTTACGAGCAGTACTTC.

The CDR3 DNA follows: TGTGCCAGCAGTGAAGGGGTGCGGACCGGGGAGCTGTTTTTT. Translation gives CASSEGVRTGELFF. The rearrangement joins TRBV2 to TRBJ2-2; D call uncertain. Germline CDR1 SNHLY, CDR2 FYNNEI. With 1 base removed from V and 5 bases from J, the gap between germline ends came to 8 bases. The CDR3 is 14 amino acids.